The rows below give T cell receptor beta chains drawn from one sample of a study of patients with pleural tuberculosis. TCRdb reanalysed the reads using MiXCR and keeps one entry per CDR3 protein. The sample contains under 65,000 distinct CDR3 sequences, about 6.8% of which appear only once. The receptors stem from a human donor with pleural tuberculosis. The CDR3 runs from the conserved cysteine through the conserved F or W. D genes are given only for firm matches. The listing skips clone size in some rows; elsewhere it reads once, few, many or a size class.

D gene | J gene | V gene | clone size | CDR3 DNA | CDR3 protein
TRBD2 | TRBJ2-7 | TRBV28 | many | TGTGCCAGCAGTTCATTTTCTAGCGGGAGCTCCTACGAGCAGTACTTC | CASSSFSSGSSYEQYF
. | TRBJ1-2 | TRBV19 | . | TGTGCCAGTAGTATTCGGGCAGGGGAGAGTGGCTACACCTTC | CASSIRAGESGYTF
TRBD1 | TRBJ1-5 | TRBV12-3/TRBV12-4 | many | TGTGCCAGCAGTCACGGGACAGGGTCTCAGCCCCAGCATTTT | CASSHGTGSQPQHF
. | TRBJ2-5 | TRBV20-1 | many | TGCAGTGCTAGTACTAGCCCAGGAGGGGAGACCCAGTACTTC | CSASTSPGGETQYF
TRBD1 | TRBJ1-5 | TRBV20-1 | . | TGCAGTGCTGGAAATTCCGGGACAGGGCCCAATCAGCCCCAGCATTTT | CSAGNSGTGPNQPQHF
. | TRBJ2-2 | TRBV6-4 | many | TGTGCCAGCAGCGACACAGGGAAAGCGAACACCGGGGAGCTGTTTTTT | CASSDTGKANTGELFF
. | TRBJ2-3 | TRBV2 | many | TGTGCCAGCAGACCAAAGGGGGAGGCCCCAGATACGCAGTATTTT | CASRPKGEAPDTQYF
TRBD2 | TRBJ2-2 | TRBV6-2/TRBV6-3 | many | TGTGCCAGCAGTTACTCGAGTGGGAGGGTTCCCGGGGAGCTGTTTTTT | CASSYSSGRVPGELFF
. | TRBJ2-1 | TRBV11-1 | many | TGTGCCAGCAGCTTTCTCGGCAGGACAGCGGTCTACAATGAGCAGTTCTTC | CASSFLGRTAVYNEQFF
. | TRBJ2-3 | TRBV12-3/TRBV12-4 | many | TGTGCCAGCAGTTTGCCCCCAAGCACAGATACGCAGTATTTT | CASSLPPSTDTQYF
. | TRBJ2-3 | TRBV18 | many | TGTGCCAGCTCCCCCCGGGGTAGCGGAAGCACAGATACGCAGTATTTT | CASSPRGSGSTDTQYF
. | TRBJ2-7 | TRBV6-5 | many | TGTGCCAGCAGTTCCTCTACCGAGCAGTACTTC | CASSSSTEQYF
TRBD1 | TRBJ2-1 | TRBV12-3/TRBV12-4 | many | TGTGCCCGCAGTTCTTACAACAGGGGGCGGGATGAGCAGTTCTTC | CARSSYNRGRDEQFF
. | TRBJ1-1 | TRBV27 | many | TGTGCCAGCAGTTTCTCCCCCGGGGGGTCCGGTGAAGCTTTCTTT | CASSFSPGGSGEAFF
. | TRBJ2-3 | TRBV4-3 | medium-sized | TGCGCCAGCAGCCAAGAAAGGGGTACGCAGTATTTT | CASSQERGTQYF
. | TRBJ1-1 | TRBV3-1 | many | TGTGCCAGCAGCCAAGAAGGGGTTCGGAGCGCTGAAGCTTTCTTT | CASSQEGVRSAEAFF
TRBD2 | TRBJ2-3 | TRBV11-2 | many | TGTGCCAGCAGCTTAGACCGGGCTAGCGGGGTAGATACGCAGTATTTT | CASSLDRASGVDTQYF
. | TRBJ1-1 | TRBV12-3/TRBV12-4 | many | TGTGCCAGCAGGGCGGGACGGTCGAACACTGAAGCTTTCTTT | CASRAGRSNTEAFF
TRBD2 | TRBJ2-1 | TRBV3-1 | many | TGTGCCAGCAGCCCCTGGACTAGCGGGAGAAATGAGCAGTTCTTC | CASSPWTSGRNEQFF
TRBD2 | TRBJ2-7 | TRBV12-3/TRBV12-4 | few | TGTGCCAGCAGGTCTAAACTAGCGTCCTACTACGAGCAGTACTTC | CASRSKLASYYEQYF
. | TRBJ1-5 | TRBV24-1 | many | TGTGCCACCAGTGATTACAGGGATCAGCCCCAGCATTTT | CATSDYRDQPQHF
. | TRBJ2-3 | TRBV6-1 | many | TGTGCCAGCACGGAGCGGAGGGCCCCAGATACGCAGTATTTT | CASTERRAPDTQYF
. | TRBJ1-1 | TRBV12-3/TRBV12-4 | . | TGTGCCAGCAGCTCCACATTGAACACTGAAGCTTTCTTT | CASSSTLNTEAFF
. | TRBJ2-1 | TRBV11-2 | . | TGTGCCAGCAGCCCCGGCTCTAGGGGTGAGCAGTTCTTC | CASSPGSRGEQFF
. | TRBJ1-5 | TRBV19 | many | TGTGCCACCCAGTTCCGGACGGTGGGGAATCAGCCCCAGCATTTT | CATQFRTVGNQPQHF
. | TRBJ1-1 | TRBV12-5 | many | TGTGCTAGTGGTCCGGACGGGCAGCACGTAGCTTTCTTT | CASGPDGQHVAFF
TRBD2 | TRBJ2-3 | TRBV29-1 | many | TGCAGCGCCATAGCGGGGCTTTTAGATACGCAGTATTTT | CSAIAGLLDTQYF
. | TRBJ2-1 | TRBV10-3 | many | TGTGCCATCAGTGATATGAGCAATGAGCAGTTCTTC | CAISDMSNEQFF
. | TRBJ1-5 | TRBV7-3 | few | TGTGCCAGCAGCCTAATTGGGCAGGGCTTCAATCAGCCCCAGCATTTT | CASSLIGQGFNQPQHF
. | TRBJ1-3 | TRBV6-1 | many | TGTGCCAGCAATCGATGGGACGGTGGAAACACCATATATTTT | CASNRWDGGNTIYF
. | TRBJ2-5 | TRBV29-1 | many | TGCAGCGTTGATGGGCAGGAAGAGACCCAGTACTTC | CSVDGQEETQYF
TRBD1 | TRBJ1-1 | TRBV3-1 | . | TGTGCCAGCTGCCCCCAGGGGGCATACACTGAAGCTTTCTTT | CASCPQGAYTEAFF